These 15 T cell receptor beta chains were sequenced from one sample in a study of tumor-infiltrating lymphocytes in oesophageal squamous cell carcinoma. Via MiXCR, TCRdb re-called the PCR reads, giving one row per CDR3 protein. Of under 8,000 distinct CDR3 sequences in the sample, about 15% were seen once. Sequencing used esophageal tumor tissue. The receptors were sampled from a male donor with esophageal squamous cell carcinoma.

This clonotype was counted between two and nine times. V and J are TRBV20-1 and TRBJ2-2, with 9 bases that match TRBD2. Trimming removed 3 bases from V and 2 bases from J; junction bases left unmatched: 7. Germline-derived CDR1 and CDR2 are DFQATT and SNEGSKA (reference sequence). This CDR3 has 16 residues. In nucleotides, the CDR3 is TGCAGTGCTAGGGGTAGCGGGGGTCACAACACCGGGGAGCTGTTTTTT. The encoded protein is CSARGSGGHNTGELFF.

This clonotype counts as medium-sized. The chain links TRBV7-8 to TRBJ2-1; 14 nucleotides align to TRBD2. Judging by the DNA end, TRBJ2-7 fits better; the J call may be wrong. The germline V gene has CDR1 SGHVS and CDR2 FQNEAQ. There are 20 residues in the CDR3. The DNA of the CDR3 is TGTGCCAGCAGCCAACGACTAGCGGGGGGGGCCCCGAGCTCCTACAATGAGCAGTACTTC. This translates into CASSQRLAGGAPSSYNEQYF.

This clonotype was seen ten or more times. The genes are TRBV5-1 and TRBJ2-2; 13 bases align to TRBD2. This CDR3 contains 14 residues. V lost 7 bases, J lost 3 bases, and 0 bases stayed unmatched. Germline loops: CDR1 SGHRS, CDR2 YFSETQ. CDR3 amino acids: CASGTSGDTGELFF. In DNA, the CDR3 is TGCGCCAGCGGGACTAGCGGGGACACCGGGGAGCTGTTTTTT.

This clonotype was detected a few times. V and J are TRBV5-6 and TRBJ2-7; a weak D match, TRBD1 (5 bases). The ends were cut back, 3 bases at V and 6 bases at J, with 25 bases in the middle. The CDR3 extends over 17 amino acids. Germline CDR1 SGHDT, CDR2 YYEEEE. The CDR3 is CASSSSVGQGRWGEQYF. The DNA of the CDR3 is TGTGCCAGCAGCTCCTCCGTGGGGCAGGGCCGATGGGGCGAGCAGTACTTC.

This clonotype was seen more than once but under ten times. This rearrangement joins TRBV3-1 to TRBJ1-1; D unclear. The V gene lost 7 bases and the J gene lost 4 bases, with 16 bases spanning the gap. CDR3 length: 14 residues. CDR1 and CDR2 (germline): LGHDT, YNNKEL (reference sequence). CDR3 in DNA: TGTGCCAGCACCCGGGGTAGTGGGAGCACTGAAGCTTTCTTT. This encodes CASTRGSGSTEAFF.

Note on this clonotype: At one end, the junction sequence differs from germline, possibly due to a read error. This chain links TRBV3-1 with TRBJ2-5, with D perhaps given as TRBD1 or TRBD2 (6 bases each). This CDR3 comprises 13 residues. The germline gives CDR1 LGHDT, CDR2 YNNKEL (reference sequence). CDR3 bases: TGTGCCAGCAGCAAGGGGGGCCGGGGGAAGGAGTTCTTC. Its translation is CASSKGGRGKEFF.

This clonotype came up many times. A much larger clone differs from this one at a single base, so this may be a read error. The chain carries TRBV11-3 and TRBJ2-5, with TRBD1 matching 9 bases. Germline V gene sequence: CDR1 SGHNT, CDR2 YENEEA. CDR3 length equals 14 residues. V trimming: 6 bases; J trimming: 11 bases; junction bases outside the gene matches: 13. Here the CDR3 reads CASRITGGHNEQYF. CDR3 DNA: TGTGCCAGCAGAATCACAGGGGGCCACAATGAGCAGTACTTC.

This clonotype was found many times. The chain is built from TRBV5-1 and TRBJ2-3, with D uncertain. CDR3 length: 13 amino acids. The germline V gene encodes CDR1 SGHRS and CDR2 YFSETQ. V lost 8 bases and J 6 bases, leaving 16 bases between the germline ends. CDR3 region: CASTIGPADTQYF. The CDR3 bases are TGCGCCAGTACCATTGGACCTGCGGATACGCAGTATTTT. The variable domain in full, with the rest retrieved from reference TRBV5-1 and TRBJ2-3, is KAGVTQTPRYLIKTRGQQVTLSCSPISGHRSVSWYQQTPGQGLQFLFEYFSETQRNKGNFPGRFSGRQFSNSRSEMNVSTLELGDSALYLCASTIGPADTQYFGPGTRLTVL.

By proportion, this clonotype is medium-sized (0.01 to 0.1%). This chain links TRBV5-5 with TRBJ2-7; D call uncertain. The CDR3 consists of 17 residues. Trimming pared 4 bases from V and 1 base from J, leaving 21 bases between. CDR1 and CDR2 from the germline V gene are SGHKS and YYEKEE (reference sequence). The CDR3 reads CASSKRFSDGDSYEQYF. As DNA, the CDR3 is TGTGCCAGCAGCAAACGATTTTCGGACGGAGATTCCTACGAGCAGTACTTC. Filled out from reference TRBV5-5 and TRBJ2-7, the complete variable domain reads DAGVTQSPTHLIKTRGQQVTLRCSPISGHKSVSWYQQVLGQGPQFIFQYYEKEERGRGNFPDRFSARQFPNYSSELNVNALLLGDSALYLCASSKRFSDGDSYEQYFGPGTRLTVT.

Note on this clonotype: Germline and junction disagree at one end, which may indicate a read error. The chain uses TRBV11-2 and TRBJ1-6, with D unresolved. The CDR3 loop spans 17 amino acids. CDR1 and CDR2 (germline): SGHAT, FQNNGV. The CDR3: CASSPPPPASYNSPLHF. The CDR3 nucleotides read TGTGCCAGCAGCCCTCCCCCTCCTGCCTCTTATAATTCACCCCTCCACTTC.

This clonotype has only a few counts. The V gene is TRBV19, the J gene TRBJ1-5; D remains ambiguous. Trimming removed 7 bases from V and 0 bases from J, with 7 bases in between. CDR3 length equals 13 residues. The germline V gene encodes CDR1 LNHDA and CDR2 SQIVND (reference sequence). This CDR3 reads CASTSYSNQPQHF. The CDR3 DNA follows: TGTGCCAGTACCTCATATAGCAATCAGCCCCAGCATTTT. The variable domain in full, completed from reference TRBV19 and TRBJ1-5, reads DGGITQSPKYLFRKEGQNVTLSCEQNLNHDAMYWYRQDPGQGLRLIYYSQIVNDFQKGDIAEGYSVSREKKESFPLTVTSAQKNPTAFYLCASTSYSNQPQHFGDGTRLSIL.

On this clonotype: This is likely a read error, given that the CDR3 carries no conserved phenylalanine or tryptophan at its end. The limits of the CDR3 on the DNA are not certain, so only TCRdb's listed CDR3 is given. The chain has TRBV6-4 and TRBJ2-6; no DNA check was done on the table's D call, TRBD1. 8 amino acids form the CDR3, both terminal residues included. The germline CDR1 and CDR2 sequences are MRHNA and SNTAGT. CDR3 amino acids: CASSPGTS.

On this clonotype: One end of the junction does not line up with germline, which may come from a read error. This chain connects TRBV4-1 to TRBJ2-5; 14 bases match TRBD2. Looked up from germline, CDR1 is MGHRA and CDR2 is YSYEKL. This CDR3 comprises 17 residues. The CDR3 loop is CASSQGLAGEGYNEQYF. The CDR3 DNA is TGTGCCAGCAGCCAGGGACTAGCGGGGGAGGGCTACAATGAGCAGTACTTC.

In regard to this clonotype: A single base separates this from a much larger clone, so it may be a read error. The rearrangement uses TRBV5-6 and TRBJ2-7; 8 bases agree with TRBD1. Germline CDR1 SGHDT, CDR2 YYEEEE. CDR3 length: 13 residues. Losses at the gene ends were 3 bases for V and 7 bases for J; bases not matched to a gene: 6. The DNA of the CDR3 is TGTGCCAGCAGCTGGACAGGGAATAATGAGCAGTACTTC. Encoded protein: CASSWTGNNEQYF.

This clonotype was observed many times. The V and J genes are TRBV27 and TRBJ2-3; 8 nucleotides align to TRBD2. The ends lost 4 bases at V and 3 bases at J; junction bases unmatched: 9. The germline V gene has CDR1 MNHEY and CDR2 SMNVEV (reference sequence). The CDR3 is 16 residues long. The DNA for the CDR3 is TGTGCCAGCAGTTGGTCTCTAGCGGGTAGAACAGATACGCAGTATTTT. Amino acid sequence: CASSWSLAGRTDTQYF.